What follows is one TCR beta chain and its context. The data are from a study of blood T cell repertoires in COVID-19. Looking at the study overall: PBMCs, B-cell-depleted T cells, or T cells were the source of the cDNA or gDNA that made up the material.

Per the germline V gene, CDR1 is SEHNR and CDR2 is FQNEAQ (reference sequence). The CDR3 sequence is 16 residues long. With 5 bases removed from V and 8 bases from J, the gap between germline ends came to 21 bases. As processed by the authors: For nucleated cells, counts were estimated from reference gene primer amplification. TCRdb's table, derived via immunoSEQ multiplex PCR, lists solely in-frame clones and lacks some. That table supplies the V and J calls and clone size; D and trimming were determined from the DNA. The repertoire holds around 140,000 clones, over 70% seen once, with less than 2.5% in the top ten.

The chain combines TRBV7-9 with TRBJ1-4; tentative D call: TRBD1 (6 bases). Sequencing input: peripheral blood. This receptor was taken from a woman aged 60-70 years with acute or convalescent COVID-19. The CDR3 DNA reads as TGTGCCAGCAGCCGGGACACCCACTCCGCCCAGGAAAAACTGTTTTTT. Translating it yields CASSRDTHSAQEKLFF.